One sample yielded the 11 T cell receptor beta chains listed below, sequenced in a study of T cell repertoires in cytomegalovirus infection. Their antigens remain unidentified. Each CDR3 protein gets one entry after TCRdb re-called the reads with MiXCR. The sample holds around 500,000 distinct CDR3 sequences, about 42% seen once. Sample: cultured PBMCs, taken from culture after CMV antigen stimulation. Receptor source: a human donor in good health (CMV status not recorded). Some clones in this sample may be carry-over from other donors' samples.

This clonotype was recorded a few times. V gene TRBV20-1 combines with J gene TRBJ1-6; D ambiguous. The germline CDR1 and CDR2 sequences are DFQATT and SNEGSKA (reference sequence). The CDR3 has 16 amino acids. Trimming shortened V by 6 bases and J by 0 bases, and 15 bases separated the two germline ends. This CDR3 is CSADLRQSSYNSPLHF. Here the CDR3 DNA reads TGCAGTGCCGACTTAAGGCAGAGCTCCTATAATTCACCCCTCCACTTT.

The chain employs TRBV5-1 and TRBJ2-3, with D tentatively TRBD2 (5 bases). CDR3 length equals 17 residues. Trimming took off 0 bases at V and 3 bases at J, with 17 bases between the two ends. Germline loops: CDR1 SGHRS, CDR2 YFSETQ. CDR3 protein: CASSLAGGGGGTDTQYF. The CDR3, as DNA: TGCGCCAGCAGCTTGGCCGGCGGAGGCGGTGGGACAGATACGCAGTATTTT.

This chain links TRBV7-2 with TRBJ2-1, with TRBD1 matching 9 bases. In germline, CDR1 is SGHTA, CDR2 FQGNSA. Trimming at V came to 1 base and at J to 8 bases, leaving 3 bases not matched to a gene. The CDR3 totals 14 residues. CDR3 DNA: TGTGCCAGCAGCTTAGGTGGACAGGGGTATGAGCAGTTCTTC. Protein sequence: CASSLGGQGYEQFF.

At least ten counts were recorded for this clonotype. V and J are TRBV7-2 and TRBJ2-2, with no clear D. Between the trimmed V and J ends, which lost 1 base and 4 bases, there was a span of 10 bases. From germline, CDR1 is SGHTA and CDR2 FQGNSA. The CDR3 is 15 amino acids. The CDR3 coding sequence is TGTGCCAGCAGCTTAGAATATGGTCCCACCGGGGAGCTGTTTTTT. Amino acids: CASSLEYGPTGELFF.

The V call is TRBV5-1, the J call TRBJ1-1; tentatively, D is TRBD1 (6 bases). Germline-derived CDR1 and CDR2 are SGHRS and YFSETQ. The CDR3 consists of 15 residues. The V and J ends lost 7 bases and 5 bases respectively, with 21 bases between them. The CDR3 sequence is CASAQREGGGTEAFF. CDR3 DNA: TGCGCCAGCGCTCAGAGGGAAGGGGGAGGAACTGAAGCTTTCTTT.

V usage is TRBV19 and J usage is TRBJ2-5, with 7 bases that match TRBD1. The length of the CDR3 is 15 residues. After removal of 0 bases from V and 5 bases from J, the junction contained 6 bases not matched to a gene. CDR1 and CDR2 from the germline V gene are LNHDA and SQIVND (reference sequence). CDR3 nucleotide sequence: TGTGCCAGTAGTATAGATTTGGCAGGGGGTGAGACCCAGTACTTC. It encodes CASSIDLAGGETQYF.

The rearrangement uses TRBV5-1 and TRBJ2-3; 11 nucleotides match TRBD2. CDR3 length: 15 residues. Trimming removed 4 bases from V and 2 bases from J; junction bases left unmatched: 3. Germline CDR1 is SGHRS and CDR2 is YFSETQ. The CDR3 reads CASSTSGGLTDTQYF. The CDR3 DNA is TGCGCCAGCAGCACTAGCGGGGGCCTCACAGATACGCAGTATTTT.

The sample holds a few counts of this clonotype. The rearrangement joins TRBV11-2 to TRBJ2-5; 9 bases fit TRBD2. The J segment lost 5 bases and the V segment lost 2 bases, leaving 6 bases of the junction unmatched. The CDR3 covers 15 residues. Germline V gene lookup returns CDR1 SGHAT and CDR2 FQNNGV. The CDR3: CASSLYERGVETQYF. The CDR3 coding sequence is TGTGCCAGCAGCTTATACGAGCGGGGGGTCGAGACCCAGTACTTC. The full variable domain, rest sourced from reference TRBV11-2 and TRBJ2-5, is EAGVAQSPRYKIIEKRQSVAFWCNPISGHATLYWYQQILGQGPKLLIQFQNNGVVDDSQLPKDRFSAERLKGVDSTLKIQPAKLEDSAVYLCASSLYERGVETQYFGPGTRLLVL.

V is TRBV6-5 and J is TRBJ2-7, with a tentative D call TRBD2 (6 bases). The CDR3 extends over 14 amino acids. The V gene lost 6 bases and the J gene lost 1 base, with 13 bases spanning the gap. Germline assignment: CDR1 MNHEY and CDR2 SVGAGI. This chain's CDR3 is CASRRTGLSYEQYF. CDR3 in DNA: TGTGCCAGCAGAAGGACGGGACTTTCCTACGAGCAGTACTTC.

The chain joins TRBV7-6 to TRBJ2-1; 13 bases are a match to TRBD2. The trim removed 5 bases at V and 6 bases at J, leaving 4 bases unmatched. The CDR3 contains 15 residues. Germline assignment: CDR1 SGHVS and CDR2 FNYEAQ. CDR3 residues: CASSPRTSGSNEQFF. The CDR3 DNA follows: TGTGCCAGCAGCCCGAGGACTAGCGGGAGCAATGAGCAGTTCTTC.

This clonotype was detected a few times. The chain is built from TRBV5-1 and TRBJ2-5; 7 nucleotides line up with TRBD2. Looked up from germline, CDR1 is SGHRS and CDR2 is YFSETQ. Losses at the gene ends were 6 bases for V and 4 bases for J; bases not matched to a gene: 12. The CDR3 runs to 15 residues. The CDR3 sequence: CASTSGGAGVETQYF. The DNA for the CDR3 is TGCGCCAGCACCTCCGGTGGGGCGGGGGTAGAGACCCAGTACTTC.